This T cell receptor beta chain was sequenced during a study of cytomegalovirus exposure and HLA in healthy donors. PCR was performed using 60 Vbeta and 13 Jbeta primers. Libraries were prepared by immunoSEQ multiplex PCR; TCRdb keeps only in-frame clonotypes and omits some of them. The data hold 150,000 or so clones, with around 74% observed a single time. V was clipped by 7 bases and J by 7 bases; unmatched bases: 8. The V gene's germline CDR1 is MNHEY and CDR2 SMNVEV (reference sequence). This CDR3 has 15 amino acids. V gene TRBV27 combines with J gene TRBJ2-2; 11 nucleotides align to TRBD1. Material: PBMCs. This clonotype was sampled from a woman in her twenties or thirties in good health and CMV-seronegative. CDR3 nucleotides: TGTGCCAGCACCAATGGGGGACAGGGGGTCGGGGAGCTGTTTTTT. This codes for CASTNGGQGVGELFF.